This T cell receptor (beta chain) was profiled in a study of blood T cell repertoires in COVID-19. The wider study: COVID-19 samples collected from the United States, Italy and Spain covered acute and convalescent phases.

Trimming removed 1 base from V and 3 bases from J, with 13 bases in between. From germline, CDR1 is SGHRS and CDR2 YFSETQ. The CDR3 is 16 amino acids. In terms of age and location, participants ranged from about 18 to 100 years and lived in about two dozen US areas. This clone appeared once. Libraries were prepared by immunoSEQ multiplex PCR; TCRdb keeps only in-frame clonotypes and omits some of them. Of about 320,000 clones listed, approximately 88% are singletons. This rearrangement joins TRBV5-1 to TRBJ2-2; D perhaps matches TRBD2 (5 bases). The origin of this receptor is a man aged 55 to 70 who had recovered from COVID-19. The source material was PBMCs or T cells enriched from blood (not recorded which). CDR3 loop: CASSLSRGSDTGELFF. The CDR3 nucleotides read TGCGCCAGCAGCTTGTCTCGGGGATCGGACACCGGGGAGCTGTTTTTT.